This T cell receptor beta chain is drawn from a study of T cells after yellow fever vaccination. TCRdb re-derived calls from the 5' RACE reads in MiXCR, one entry per CDR3 protein. The sample shows around 600,000 distinct CDR3 sequences, more than 9% of them seen only once. With V trimmed by 6 bases and J by 10 bases, 9 bases remained unmatched. This CDR3 spans 12 amino acids. Germline-derived CDR1 and CDR2 are DFQATT and SNEGSKA (reference sequence). The gene calls are TRBV20-1 and TRBJ2-1; 7 nucleotides agree with TRBD2. The sequencing here drew on PBMCs, taken on the day of the yellow fever booster vaccination. The TCR originated in a man aged 25-45 years who received the YFV17D yellow fever vaccine. CDR3 amino acids: CSAPRRGREQFF. The CDR3 bases are TGCAGTGCGCCTCGTCGCGGGAGAGAGCAGTTCTTC.